A selection of T cell receptor beta chains follows, all from one sample in a study of T cell responses to AZD1222 COVID-19 vaccine. Measured with immunoSEQ multiplex PCR; TCRdb has only the in-frame clones, and not every one. The sample lists about 140,000 clones, around 90% seen once, with roughly 3% in the top ten. Sequencing used peripheral blood, obtained on day 0 of AZD1222 vaccination. The receptors were gathered from an adult in good health. CDR3s leave out the opening cysteine and the closing phenylalanine or tryptophan.

V	J	CDR3
TRBV19	TRBJ2-1	ASSKDGLGLPYNEQF
TRBV6-5	TRBJ2-1	ASSYLVSETYNEQF
TRBV18	TRBJ2-1	ASHVSSYNEQF
TRBV7-2	TRBJ2-2	ASSSWRAGELF
TRBV7-9	TRBJ1-5	ASSLGDRGPDQPQH
TRBV27	TRBJ1-1	ASSPGAPNTEAF
TRBV18	TRBJ2-7	ASSPRTSATYEQY
TRBV6-5	TRBJ1-2	ASSYLGQGYGYT
TRBV12-3/TRBV12-4	TRBJ1-5	ASSLRQAQPQH
TRBV27	TRBJ1-1	ASSLGPNTEAF
TRBV5-1	TRBJ1-4	ASSFRDRNEKLF
TRBV19	TRBJ1-5	ASSLQGDQPQH
TRBV12-3/TRBV12-4	TRBJ1-5	ASIKSGNQPQH
TRBV7-2	TRBJ2-1	ASSPLTSGPYNEQF
TRBV9	TRBJ1-6	ASSAQSSYNSPLH
TRBV7-2	TRBJ1-4	ASSFLAGPGTNEKLF
TRBV4-3	TRBJ2-1	ASSQQPPGLDTYNEQF
TRBV19	TRBJ1-5	ASSTQNNDRAQPQH
TRBV10-2	TRBJ2-7	ASSGDSPYEQY
TRBV11-2	TRBJ2-1	ASSLDRGYNEQF
TRBV3-1/TRBV3-2	TRBJ1-1	ASSRQGDTEAF
TRBV6-5	TRBJ1-4	ASSYSDGGEEKLF
TRBV7-9	TRBJ1-2	ASSGQGPPSYGYT
TRBV7-2	TRBJ2-1	ASGGWGEQF
TRBV23-1	TRBJ1-2	ASSGPGQPQTINYGYT
TRBV3-1/TRBV3-2	TRBJ2-2	ASSQDVGFSNTGELF
TRBV30	TRBJ1-3	AWSVGWQAGNTIY
TRBV5-1	TRBJ1-1	ASSLNRAPDLNTEAF
TRBV30	TRBJ2-7	AWSSTSAQQY
TRBV11-2	TRBJ1-1	ASSTFEPEAF
TRBV5-1	TRBJ1-6	ASRTANSYNSPLH
TRBV2	TRBJ2-7	ASTGTGAYEQY
TRBV19	TRBJ1-2	ASSITGGAVDYGYT
TRBV30	TRBJ1-2	AWGGGYNYGYT
TRBV9	TRBJ1-3	ASSVATPDRVSGNTIY
TRBV29-1	TRBJ1-1	SAYRGTEAF
TRBV30	TRBJ1-2	AWNPSGTASGPYGYT
TRBV13	TRBJ2-4	ASSFGPGFEGSIQY
TRBV7-3	TRBJ2-1	ASSLILGPGFGNEQF
TRBV6-2/TRBV6-3	TRBJ1-2	ASSAAGRSGYT
TRBV5-8	TRBJ2-2	ASSLGLAGPTGELF
TRBV29-1	TRBJ2-1	SVGGLYNEQF
TRBV7-2	TRBJ2-7	ASSLGLSTTPYEQY
TRBV2	TRBJ2-7	ASTRRYEQY
TRBV30	TRBJ2-7	AWSSGVSGEQY
TRBV7-8	TRBJ1-5	ASSLGEGLRSNQPQH
TRBV5-5	TRBJ1-2	ASSPGQLNYGYT
TRBV19	TRBJ2-7	ASSNQGARHEQY
TRBV7-8	TRBJ2-7	ASSLGTSGSYEQY
TRBV21-1	TRBJ2-1	ASSATLAGADNEQF